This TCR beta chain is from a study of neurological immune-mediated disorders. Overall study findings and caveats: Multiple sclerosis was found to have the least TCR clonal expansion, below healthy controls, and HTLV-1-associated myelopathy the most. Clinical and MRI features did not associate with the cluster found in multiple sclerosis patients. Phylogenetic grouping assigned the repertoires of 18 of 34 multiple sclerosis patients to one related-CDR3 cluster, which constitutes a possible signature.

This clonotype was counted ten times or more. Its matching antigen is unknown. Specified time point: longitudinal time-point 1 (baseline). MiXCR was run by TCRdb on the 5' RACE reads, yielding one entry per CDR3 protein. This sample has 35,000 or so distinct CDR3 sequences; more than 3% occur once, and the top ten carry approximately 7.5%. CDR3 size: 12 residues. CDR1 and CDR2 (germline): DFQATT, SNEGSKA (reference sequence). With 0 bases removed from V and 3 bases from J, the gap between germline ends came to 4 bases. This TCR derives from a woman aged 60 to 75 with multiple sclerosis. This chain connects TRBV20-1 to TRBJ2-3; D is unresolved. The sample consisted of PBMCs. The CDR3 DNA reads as TGCAGTGCTAGAGACGGGACAGATACGCAGTATTTT. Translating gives CSARDGTDTQYF.